The subject of this entry is one T cell receptor beta chain. The antigen it binds to is not known. No per-base quality is available; no much larger clone lies one base away. The data belong to a study (dated by TCRdb to the mid-2010s). General notes on the study: Whether tumor-infiltrating Tregs in breast cancer are recruited from blood Tregs or converted in situ from other CD4+ T cell subsets was tested. General study outcomes and caveats: Rather than covering whole repertoires, validation in the larger cohort was restricted to a single TCR beta V-J rearrangement. Tumor-infiltrating Treg TCR alpha and beta sequences overlapped most with tumor naive CD4+ T cells, then with blood naive CD4+ T cells. Tumor memory CD4+ T cell TCR gene usage clustered with blood and lymph node memory CD4+ cells and lymph node naive CD4+ cells.

Full-length TCR variable regions were amplified by 5' RACE PCR with constant-region reverse primers, and semi-nested PCR with Nested Universal Primer A was subsequently performed. The ReliaPrep RNA Cell Miniprep System was used to extract total RNA, which was then reverse transcribed into 5'RACE-ready cDNA with the SMARTer RACE 5'/3' Kit. An Illumina MiSeq was used to sequence the full-length TCR alpha and beta libraries, which had been barcoded with multiplex adaptors. The study's own analysis went as follows. For each of nine subset-tissue groups, sequencing data from the five patients were combined, and the groups were compared by unsupervised clustering of TCR gene usage. The Morisita-Horn index was used to calculate repertoire similarity, with shared sequences weighted according to their contribution to each repertoire. TCRdb's own reprocessing of the public reads used fastp at Q25 and MiXCR and kept productive beta chains. Every entry covers one CDR3 protein and lists the most common genes and DNA from its rows. The V and J calls come from TCRdb's annotation, not from the publication. Present in this sample are around 52,000 distinct CDR3 sequences, 28% of which were seen just once. Less than 3.5% of the sample is in the top ten clones.

The memory CD4+ T cell population was isolated based on a CD4+CD45RO+CD25- phenotype. Tregs, naive and memory CD4+ T cells from tumor, blood and ipsilateral draining lymph nodes of 4 or 5 breast cancer patients underwent full-length TCR alpha and beta sequencing. Tumor tissue and lymph nodes obtained from ipsilateral axillary dissection were perfused with PBS, minced and then digested with collagenase I and hyaluronidase. FACS confirmed that the sorted cell populations were more than 90% pure. The sequence was collected from a female donor with breast cancer. The specimen was tumor-infiltrating memory CD4+ T cells sorted from the breast tumor. The cell subset or site label here, explained by the study, means: memory CD4+ T cells, CD4+CD45RO+CD25-.

In nucleotides, the sequence is TGCAGTGCTTCGGGACAGGGGAACACCGGGGAGCTGTTTTTT. Its translation is CSASGQGNTGELFF. The chain joins TRBV20-1 to TRBJ2-2; a stretch of 9 junction bases matches TRBD1. CDR3 length: 14 amino acids, cysteine to phenylalanine. Only the CDR3 region is kept as DNA, spanning 42 bases read in frame from base 1. Relative to germline, V is missing 5 bases and J is missing 1 base, with 2 bases of the junction outside any gene match. In the germline V gene (reference sequence), CDR1 corresponds to DFQATT and CDR2 to SNEGSKA.